This is a list of T cell receptor beta chains from one sample in a study of siplizumab effects on memory and regulatory T cells. Sequencing used immunoSEQ multiplex PCR; TCRdb keeps in-frame clones, though not all of them. The sample contains 99,000 or so clones, 85% to 95% of which appear only once. The sample consisted of Tregs sorted from blood. Every receptor here comes from a human donor in good health. Each CDR3 is given with its conserved first and last residue. The D gene is left open where the match is weak.

>TRBJ2-3|TRBV7-2|TRBD2|16
TGTGCCAGCAGAGTAGCCGGGACTAGCGGCACAGATACGCAGTATTTT
CASRVAGTSGTDTQYF
>TRBJ1-1|TRBV7-3|NA|14
TGTGCCAGCAGCTTGGGTTCTGGAGGCACTGAAGCTTTCTTT
CASSLGSGGTEAFF
>TRBJ1-3|TRBV5-1|NA|12
TGCGCCAGCAGCGGTCCCCCAAACACCATATATTTT
CASSGPPNTIYF
>TRBJ2-7|TRBV9|NA|14
TGTGCCAGCAGCGTAGGGGCCAGCTCCTACGAGCAGTACTTC
CASSVGASSYEQYF
>TRBJ1-2|TRBV6-1|NA|14
TGTGCCAGCAGTGAGCCAGGAAATTATTATGGCTACACCTTC
CASSEPGNYYGYTF
>TRBJ2-7|TRBV18|TRBD2|14
TGTGCCAGCTCACCTAGCGGGTTGGGCTACGAGCAGTACTTC
CASSPSGLGYEQYF
>TRBJ2-2|TRBV9|TRBD1|15
TGTGCCAGCAGCCCTCAGGGGGCGATTGCCGGGGAGCTGTTTTTT
CASSPQGAIAGELFF
>TRBJ1-5|TRBV20-1|TRBD1|11
TGCAGTGCCCGGTCCCGGGACAGGGGCGGCTTT
CSARSRDRGGF
>TRBJ2-7|TRBV2|TRBD1|14
TGTGCCAGCAGTGAACAGGGGGCAGACTACGAGCAGTACTTC
CASSEQGADYEQYF
>TRBJ2-3|TRBV10-3|TRBD2|14
TGTGCCATCAGTGAGGGACTAGCGGGTACTACGCAGTATTTT
CAISEGLAGTTQYF
>TRBJ1-6|TRBV5-5|TRBD1|17
TGTGCCAGCAGCTTGGGGCCGGGACAGGGGAGGAATTCACCCCTCCACTTT
CASSLGPGQGRNSPLHF
>TRBJ1-2|TRBV10-2|NA|11
TGCGCCAGCAGGTCTCCTGGTGGCTACACCTTC
CASRSPGGYTF
>TRBJ2-3|TRBV4-3|TRBD2|13
TGCGCCAGCAGCCGGGGGGAGGGAGATACGCAGTATTTT
CASSRGEGDTQYF
>TRBJ2-7|TRBV6-5|NA|13
TGTGCCAGCACCCAAGAGAAAACCTACGAGCAGTACTTC
CASTQEKTYEQYF
>TRBJ2-5|TRBV5-1|NA|14
TGCGCCAGCAGCTTGGGGACGGTCCAAGAGACCCAGTACTTC
CASSLGTVQETQYF
>TRBJ2-7|TRBV15|NA|13
TGTGCCACTTCGACTGCAACCTCCTACGAGCAGTACTTC
CATSTATSYEQYF
>TRBJ2-7|TRBV29-1|NA|13
TGCAGCGGGGGAGACGCTCTCTCCTACGAGCAGTACTTC
CSGGDALSYEQYF
>TRBJ1-1|TRBV10-3|NA|15
TGTGCCACCTTACCTTTCGGACGGATGAACACTGAAGCTTTCTTT
CATLPFGRMNTEAFF
>TRBJ1-2|TRBV7-9|NA|14
TGTGCCAGCAGCTTCGGCAGGGCGGATCATGGCTACACCTTC
CASSFGRADHGYTF
>TRBJ2-3|TRBV5-1|TRBD1|15
TGCGCCAGCAGCTTGGATGGGACAGGGACAGATACGCAGTATTTT
CASSLDGTGTDTQYF
>TRBJ2-3|TRBV5-4|NA|15
TGTGCCAGCAGTGTCGGACAGACGAGCACAGATACGCAGTATTTT
CASSVGQTSTDTQYF
>TRBJ2-5|TRBV5-1|TRBD2|15
TGCGCCAGCAGCCTCGGACTAGCGTCATCGGAGACCCAGTACTTC
CASSLGLASSETQYF
>TRBJ1-5|TRBV19|TRBD1|16
TGTGCCAGTAGTAAACCGAGGACAGGGGCTGATCAGCCCCAGCATTTT
CASSKPRTGADQPQHF
>TRBJ2-3|TRBV2|TRBD1|14
TGTGCCAGCAGTAGAGGGACAGACACAGATACGCAGTATTTT
CASSRGTDTDTQYF
>TRBJ2-5|TRBV4-1|NA|15
TGCGCCAGCAGCCAAGATCGCCAGCTCCAAGAGACCCAGTACTTC
CASSQDRQLQETQYF
>TRBJ1-2|TRBV6-1|NA|13
TGTGCCAGCACCGGAGATCGTGGCTATGGCTACACCTTC
CASTGDRGYGYTF
>TRBJ2-5|TRBV4-3|NA|13
TGCGCCAGCAGCCCACGACTGGTGGAGACCCAGTACTTC
CASSPRLVETQYF
>TRBJ1-1|TRBV27|NA|18
TGTGCCAGCAGTTTAACCCCCATTGGAGGAACGCGGGACACTGAAGCTTTCTTT
CASSLTPIGGTRDTEAFF
>TRBJ2-1|TRBV2|TRBD1|14
TGTGCCAGCAACCTAAGGACAGGGGTCAATGAGCAGTTCTTC
CASNLRTGVNEQFF
>TRBJ1-1|TRBV6-5|NA|13
TGTGCCAGCAGTATGACGTTGAACACTGAAGCTTTCTTT
CASSMTLNTEAFF
>TRBJ1-3|TRBV6-6|NA|14
TGTGCCAGCCGACGATGGCCCTCTGGAAACACCATATATTTT
CASRRWPSGNTIYF
>TRBJ2-7|TRBV7-6|NA|16
TGTGCCAGCAGCTTAGTAGGCCAGGGAGTAGGATACGAGCAGTACTTC
CASSLVGQGVGYEQYF
>TRBJ2-3|TRBV7-9|TRBD2|17
TGTGCCAGCAGCCGACCTACTTTAGCGGGCAGAGCAGATACGCAGTATTTT
CASSRPTLAGRADTQYF
>TRBJ2-3|TRBV5-1|TRBD2|14
TGCGCCAGCAGCCTTAGCGGGGGGCCAGATACGCAGTATTTT
CASSLSGGPDTQYF
>TRBJ2-1|TRBV15|NA|13
TGTGCCACCAGCAGAGTAACTAGCAATGAGCAGTTCTTC
CATSRVTSNEQFF
>TRBJ2-5|TRBV15|NA|13
TGTGCCACCAGCAGAGTTGGTTGGGAGACCCAGTACTTC
CATSRVGWETQYF
>TRBJ2-7|TRBV4-2|NA|16
TGTGCCAGCAGCCAAGACGGCCTTCTAGGGCGGAAAGGGCAGTACTTC
CASSQDGLLGRKGQYF
>TRBJ1-3|TRBV7-9|NA|16
TGTGCCAGCAGCTTAGTTGGGGATATCTCTGGAAACACCATATATTTT
CASSLVGDISGNTIYF
>TRBJ1-4|TRBV5-1|NA|13
TGCGCCAGCAGCCCCATCGGAGGGGAAAAACTGTTTTTT
CASSPIGGEKLFF
>TRBJ2-3|TRBV7-9|NA|14
TGTGCCAGCAGCTTATATGTAGGCACAGATACGCAGTATTTT
CASSLYVGTDTQYF
>TRBJ1-5|TRBV27|NA|15
TGTGCCAGCAGTTTAATCGGGATCGGGAATCAGCCCCAGCATTTT
CASSLIGIGNQPQHF
>TRBJ1-2|TRBV13|NA|14
TGTGCCAGCAGCTCCCGGTCGGCGACCTATGGCTACACCTTC
CASSSRSATYGYTF
>TRBJ1-5|TRBV28|NA|13
TGTGCCAGCAGTTTACCCCAGTCCCAGCCCCAGCATTTT
CASSLPQSQPQHF
>TRBJ2-3|TRBV9|TRBD2|14
TGTGCCAGCAGCTATGGGAGGGCATCAGATACGCAGTATTTT
CASSYGRASDTQYF
>TRBJ2-5|TRBV11-1|TRBD2|13
TGTGCCAGCAGCCGGGACTATCAAGAGACCCAGTACTTC
CASSRDYQETQYF
>TRBJ2-3|TRBV19|TRBD2|16
TGTGCCAGTAGTCCTCGACTAGCGGGAGGGTCGGATACGCAGTATTTT
CASSPRLAGGSDTQYF
>TRBJ1-2|TRBV5-1|NA|13
TGCGCCAGCAGCTTGGGACTTAACTATGGCTACACCTTC
CASSLGLNYGYTF
>TRBJ1-2|TRBV4-1|NA|16
TGCGCCAGCAGCCAATACCACGGGACGGCTAACTATGGCTACACCTTC
CASSQYHGTANYGYTF
>TRBJ2-3|TRBV2|TRBD2|15
TGTGCCAGCAGCCCACGACTAGCGGTTGGGGATACGCAGTATTTT
CASSPRLAVGDTQYF
>TRBJ1-5|TRBV5-6|NA|16
TGTGCCAGCATATACCGGAGCCGGTCTCCCAATCAGCCCCAGCATTTT
CASIYRSRSPNQPQHF
>TRBJ2-1|TRBV27|NA|13
TGTGCCAGCAGATCACTAGTGGGCAATGAGCAGTTCTTC
CASRSLVGNEQFF
>TRBJ1-6|TRBV30|NA|14
TGTGCCTGGAGTGTAGACAGGTCCTATTCACCCCTCCACTTT
CAWSVDRSYSPLHF
>TRBJ1-1|TRBV7-6|NA|12
TGTGCCAGCAGCTTAGTGGGGTCTGAAGCTTTCTTT
CASSLVGSEAFF
>TRBJ1-2|TRBV5-1|NA|14
TGCGCCAGCAGCTTGAGATTAGCTAACTATGGCTACACCTTC
CASSLRLANYGYTF
>TRBJ2-7|TRBV6-1|NA|14
TGTGCCAGCTTACTCGGGCAGGCAAGCTACGAGCAGTACTTC
CASLLGQASYEQYF
>TRBJ1-1|TRBV29-1|TRBD1|12
TGCAGCGTGGACAGGGGGGGCACTGAAGCTTTCTTT
CSVDRGGTEAFF
>TRBJ2-2|TRBV9|TRBD1|18
TGTGCCAGCAGCGTCCGGGACAGGAAGATGGCGGGGCCCGGGGAGCTGTTTTTT
CASSVRDRKMAGPGELFF